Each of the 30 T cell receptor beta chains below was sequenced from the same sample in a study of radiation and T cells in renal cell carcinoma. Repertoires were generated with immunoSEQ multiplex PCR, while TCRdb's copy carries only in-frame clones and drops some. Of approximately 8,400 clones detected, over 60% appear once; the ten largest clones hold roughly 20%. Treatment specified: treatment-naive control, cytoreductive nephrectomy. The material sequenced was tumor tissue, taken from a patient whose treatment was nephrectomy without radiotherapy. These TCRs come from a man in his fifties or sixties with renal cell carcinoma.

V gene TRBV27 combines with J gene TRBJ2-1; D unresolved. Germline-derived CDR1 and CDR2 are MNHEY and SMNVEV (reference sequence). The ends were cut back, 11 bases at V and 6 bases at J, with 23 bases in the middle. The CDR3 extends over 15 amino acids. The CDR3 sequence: CASSRVAIGFNEQFF. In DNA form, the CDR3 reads TGTGCCTCGTCCCGGGTCGCTATTGGGTTCAATGAGCAGTTCTTC.

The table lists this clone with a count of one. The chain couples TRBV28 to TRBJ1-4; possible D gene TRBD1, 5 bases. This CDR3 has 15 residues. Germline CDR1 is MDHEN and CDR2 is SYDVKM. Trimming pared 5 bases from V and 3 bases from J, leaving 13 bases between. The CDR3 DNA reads TGTGCCAGCAGTGCCGGGGACCGCTCTAATGAAAAACTGTTTTTT. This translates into CASSAGDRSNEKLFF.

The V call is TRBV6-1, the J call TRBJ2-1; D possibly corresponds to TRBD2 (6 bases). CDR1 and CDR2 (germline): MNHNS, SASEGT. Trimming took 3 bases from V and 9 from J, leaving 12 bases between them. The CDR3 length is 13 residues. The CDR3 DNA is TGTGCCAGCAGTGAGGCGAGGGGAGGTGAGCAGTTCTTC. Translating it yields CASSEARGGEQFF.

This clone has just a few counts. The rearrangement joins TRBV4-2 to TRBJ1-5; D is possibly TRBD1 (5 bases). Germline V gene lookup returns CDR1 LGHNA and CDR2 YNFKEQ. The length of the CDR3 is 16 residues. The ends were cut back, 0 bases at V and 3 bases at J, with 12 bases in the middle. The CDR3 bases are TGTGCCAGCAGCCAAGATCTGAGCAGGGCCAATCAGCCCCAGCATTTT. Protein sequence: CASSQDLSRANQPQHF.

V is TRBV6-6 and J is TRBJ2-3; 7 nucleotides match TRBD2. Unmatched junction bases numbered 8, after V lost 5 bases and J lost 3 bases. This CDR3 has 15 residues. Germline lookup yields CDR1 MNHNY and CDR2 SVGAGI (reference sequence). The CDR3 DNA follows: TGTGCCAGCAGTCCGGTAGGGGAGGGTACAGATACGCAGTATTTT. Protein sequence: CASSPVGEGTDTQYF.

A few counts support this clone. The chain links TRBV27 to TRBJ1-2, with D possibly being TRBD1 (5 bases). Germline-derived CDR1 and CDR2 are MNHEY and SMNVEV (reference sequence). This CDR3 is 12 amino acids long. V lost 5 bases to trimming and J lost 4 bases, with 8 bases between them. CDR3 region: CASSPGTYGYTF. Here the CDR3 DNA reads TGTGCCAGCAGTCCCGGGACCTATGGCTACACCTTC.

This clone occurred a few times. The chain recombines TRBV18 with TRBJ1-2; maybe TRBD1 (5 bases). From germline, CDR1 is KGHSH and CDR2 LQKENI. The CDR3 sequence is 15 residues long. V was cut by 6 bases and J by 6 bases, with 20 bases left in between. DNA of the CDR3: TGTGCCAGCTCCCCGTCCATCGGGGCTGTCGATGGCTACACCTTC. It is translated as CASSPSIGAVDGYTF.

The CDR3 nucleotides are TGTGCCAGCAGCCCCTACAGGGGCGGGTTCAGAGAGACCCAGTACTTC. This sequence encodes CASSPYRGGFRETQYF. The gene calls are TRBV27 and TRBJ2-5; 7 bases align to TRBD1. The length of the CDR3 is 16 residues. CDR1 is MNHEY, CDR2 SMNVEV, per germline (reference sequence). V lost 6 bases and J lost 4; bases outside the gene matches: 14.

CDR3 amino acids: CAWSVLGGTQYF. As DNA, the CDR3 is TGTGCCTGGAGTGTACTCGGGGGTACGCAGTATTTT. This chain uses TRBV30 with TRBJ2-3, with D perhaps TRBD2 (6 bases). The length of the CDR3 is 12 residues. Per the germline V gene, CDR1 is GTSNPN and CDR2 is SVGIG (reference sequence). The V and J ends lost 0 bases and 8 bases respectively, with 9 bases between them. Looking up the rest from reference TRBV30 and TRBJ2-3 gives the full variable domain: SQTIHQWPATLVQPVGSPLSLECTVEGTSNPNLYWYRQAAGRGLQLLFYSVGIGQISSEVPQNLSASRPQDRQFILSSKKLLLSDSGFYLCAWSVLGGTQYFGPGTRLTVL.

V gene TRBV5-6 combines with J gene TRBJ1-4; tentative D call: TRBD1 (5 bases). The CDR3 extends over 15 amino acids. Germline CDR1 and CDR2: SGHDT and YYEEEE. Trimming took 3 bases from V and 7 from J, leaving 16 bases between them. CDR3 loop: CASSSHPTDLEKLFF. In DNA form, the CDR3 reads TGTGCCAGCAGCTCACATCCGACAGACCTTGAAAAACTGTTTTTT. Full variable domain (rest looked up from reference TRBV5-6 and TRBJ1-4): DAGVTQSPTHLIKTRGQQVTLRCSPKSGHDTVSWYQQALGQGPQFIFQYYEEEERQRGNFPDRFSGHQFPNYSSELNVNALLLGDSALYLCASSSHPTDLEKLFFGSGTQLSVL.

As DNA, the CDR3 is TGTGCCAGCAGCTTATTTATCGGGAGGGGGGAGACCCAGTACTTC. Its translation: CASSLFIGRGETQYF. The chain links TRBV7-2 to TRBJ2-5; 8 nucleotides match TRBD2. CDR1 and CDR2 (germline): SGHTA, FQGNSA. The CDR3 has 15 amino acids. J was trimmed by 5 bases and V by 2 bases; bases with no gene match: 7.

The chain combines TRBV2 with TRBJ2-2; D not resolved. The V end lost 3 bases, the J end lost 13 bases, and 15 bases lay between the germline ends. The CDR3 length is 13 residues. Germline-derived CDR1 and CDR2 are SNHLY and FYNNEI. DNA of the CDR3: TGTGCCAGCAGTGAGTCCGCCCTCATGGGGCTGTTTTTT. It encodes CASSESALMGLFF.

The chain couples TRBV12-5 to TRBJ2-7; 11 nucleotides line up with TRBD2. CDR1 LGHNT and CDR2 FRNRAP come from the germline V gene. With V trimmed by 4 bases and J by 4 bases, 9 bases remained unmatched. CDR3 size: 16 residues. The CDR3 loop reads CASGWVSGGAEYEQYF. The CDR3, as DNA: TGTGCTAGTGGTTGGGTTAGCGGGGGGGCCGAATACGAGCAGTACTTC.

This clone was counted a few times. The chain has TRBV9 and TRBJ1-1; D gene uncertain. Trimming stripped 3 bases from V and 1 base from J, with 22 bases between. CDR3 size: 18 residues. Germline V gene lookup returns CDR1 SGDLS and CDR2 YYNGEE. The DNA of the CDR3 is TGTGCCAGCAGCGCCTCCCAAATTCTGCGGAGAGGGAACACTGAAGCTTTCTTT. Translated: CASSASQILRRGNTEAFF.

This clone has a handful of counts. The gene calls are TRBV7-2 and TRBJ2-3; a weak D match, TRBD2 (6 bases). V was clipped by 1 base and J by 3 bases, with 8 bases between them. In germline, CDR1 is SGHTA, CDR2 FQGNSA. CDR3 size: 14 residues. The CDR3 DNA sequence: TGTGCCAGCAGCTTAGGACTAGTAACAGATACGCAGTATTTT. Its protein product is CASSLGLVTDTQYF. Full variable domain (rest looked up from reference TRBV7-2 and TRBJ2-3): GAGVSQSPSNKVTEKGKDVELRCDPISGHTALYWYRQSLGQGLEFLIYFQGNSAPDKSGLPSDRFSAERTGGSVSTLTIQRTQQEDSAVYLCASSLGLVTDTQYFGPGTRLTVL.

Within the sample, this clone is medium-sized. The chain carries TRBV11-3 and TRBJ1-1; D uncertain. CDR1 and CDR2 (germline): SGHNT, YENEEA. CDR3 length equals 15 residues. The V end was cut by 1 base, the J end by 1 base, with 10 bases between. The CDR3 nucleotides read TGTGCCAGCAGCTTAGGGCCAGGAGGGAACACTGAAGCTTTCTTT. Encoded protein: CASSLGPGGNTEAFF.

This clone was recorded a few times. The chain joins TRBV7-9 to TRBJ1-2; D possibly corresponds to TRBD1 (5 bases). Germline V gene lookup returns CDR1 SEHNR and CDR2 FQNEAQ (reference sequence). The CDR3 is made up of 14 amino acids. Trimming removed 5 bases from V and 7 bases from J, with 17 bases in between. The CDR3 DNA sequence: TGTGCCAGCAGCCCCGGGACCGACGCAGGTGGCTACACCTTC. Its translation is CASSPGTDAGGYTF.

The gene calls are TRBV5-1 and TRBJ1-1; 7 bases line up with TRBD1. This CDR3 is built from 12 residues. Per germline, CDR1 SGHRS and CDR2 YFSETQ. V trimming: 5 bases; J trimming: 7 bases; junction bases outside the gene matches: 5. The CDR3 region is CASRYRDSEAFF. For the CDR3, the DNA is TGCGCCAGCAGGTACCGGGACAGTGAAGCTTTCTTT.

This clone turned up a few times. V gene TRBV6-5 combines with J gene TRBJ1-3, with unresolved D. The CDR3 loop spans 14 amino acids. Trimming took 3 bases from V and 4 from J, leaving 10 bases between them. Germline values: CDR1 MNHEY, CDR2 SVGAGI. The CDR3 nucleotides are TGTGCCAGCAGTTATCGGCGAACCGGAAACACCATATATTTT. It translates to CASSYRRTGNTIYF.

CDR3 sequence: CASTTGGVGYTF. CDR3 coding DNA: TGTGCCAGTACCACAGGGGGTGTTGGCTACACCTTC. The J gene is TRBJ1-2, the V gene TRBV19, with 8 bases aligning to TRBD1. The CDR3 length is 12 residues. Germline CDR1 reads LNHDA; CDR2 reads SQIVND (reference sequence). The ends lost 7 bases at V and 7 bases at J; junction bases unmatched: 5.

The CDR3 DNA reads TGTGCCAGTAGGCTTGGTTCCAATGAGCAGTTCTTC. Protein: CASRLGSNEQFF. The rearrangement links TRBV19 to TRBJ2-1; D is undetermined. The CDR3 contains 12 residues. Trimming stripped 6 bases from V and 6 bases from J, with 9 bases between. The germline V gene encodes CDR1 LNHDA and CDR2 SQIVND (reference sequence).

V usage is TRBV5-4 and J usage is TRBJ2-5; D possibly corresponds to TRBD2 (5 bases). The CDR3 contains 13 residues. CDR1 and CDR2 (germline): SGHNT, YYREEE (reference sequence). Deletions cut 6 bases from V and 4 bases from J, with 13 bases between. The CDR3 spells CASTVRVGETQYF. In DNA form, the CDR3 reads TGTGCCAGCACCGTGAGGGTAGGAGAGACCCAGTACTTC.

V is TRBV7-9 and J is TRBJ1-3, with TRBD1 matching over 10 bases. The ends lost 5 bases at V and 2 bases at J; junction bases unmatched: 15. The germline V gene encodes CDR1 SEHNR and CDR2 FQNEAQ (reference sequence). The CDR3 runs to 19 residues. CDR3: CASSRQGASRRATGNTIYF. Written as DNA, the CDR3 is TGTGCCAGCAGCCGACAGGGGGCGTCGAGACGGGCAACTGGAAACACCATATATTTT.

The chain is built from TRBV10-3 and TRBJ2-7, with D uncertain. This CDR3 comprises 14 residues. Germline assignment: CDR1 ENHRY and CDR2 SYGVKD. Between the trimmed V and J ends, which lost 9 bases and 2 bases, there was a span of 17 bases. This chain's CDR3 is CAIARADGPYEQYF. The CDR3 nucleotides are TGTGCCATAGCTAGGGCGGATGGGCCCTACGAGCAGTACTTC.

For the CDR3, the DNA is TGTGCCAGCAGCGCCGGGACTTTTTACGAGCAGTACTTC. This sequence encodes CASSAGTFYEQYF. The chain uses TRBV2 and TRBJ2-7; a possible D gene is TRBD2 (6 bases). CDR3 length equals 13 residues. The germline V gene has CDR1 SNHLY and CDR2 FYNNEI. Trimming removed 6 bases from V and 4 bases from J, with 13 bases in between.

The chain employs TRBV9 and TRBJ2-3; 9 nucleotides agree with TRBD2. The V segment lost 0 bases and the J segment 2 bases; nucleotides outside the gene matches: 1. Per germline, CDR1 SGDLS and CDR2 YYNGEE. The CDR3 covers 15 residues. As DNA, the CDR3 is TGTGCCAGCAGCGTAGGACTAGCGGACACAGATACGCAGTATTTT. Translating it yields CASSVGLADTDTQYF.

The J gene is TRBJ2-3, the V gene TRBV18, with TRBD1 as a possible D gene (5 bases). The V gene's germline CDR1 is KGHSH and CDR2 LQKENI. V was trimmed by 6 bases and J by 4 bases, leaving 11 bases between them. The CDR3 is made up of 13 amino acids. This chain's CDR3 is CASSGQVPDTQYF. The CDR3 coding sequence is TGTGCCAGCTCGGGGCAGGTTCCAGATACGCAGTATTTT.

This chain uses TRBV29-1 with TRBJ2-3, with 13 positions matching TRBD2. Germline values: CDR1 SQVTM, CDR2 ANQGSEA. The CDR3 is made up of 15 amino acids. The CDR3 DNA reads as TGCTCTACTAGCGGGAGGGCCGGTGGCACAGATACGCAGTATTTT. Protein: CSTSGRAGGTDTQYF.

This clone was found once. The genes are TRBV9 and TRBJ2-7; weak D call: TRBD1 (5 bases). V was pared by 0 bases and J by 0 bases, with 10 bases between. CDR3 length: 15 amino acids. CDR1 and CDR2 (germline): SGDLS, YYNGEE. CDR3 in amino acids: CASSVARDSSYEQYF. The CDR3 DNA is TGTGCCAGCAGCGTAGCCAGGGATAGCTCCTACGAGCAGTACTTC.

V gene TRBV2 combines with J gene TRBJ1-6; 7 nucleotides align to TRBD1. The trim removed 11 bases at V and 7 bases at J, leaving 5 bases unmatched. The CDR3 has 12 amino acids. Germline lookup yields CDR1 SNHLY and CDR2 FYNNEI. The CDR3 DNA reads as TGTGCCTCCCAGGGGGGGAATTCACCCCTCCACTTT. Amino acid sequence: CASQGGNSPLHF.